Below are 2 T cell receptor beta chains sequenced from a single sample in a study of early T cells in non-severe SARS-CoV-2 infection (dated by TCRdb to 2020 to 2023). Library method: 5' RACE. TCRdb lists the instrument as NextSeq 500. The public reads were reanalyzed by TCRdb: fastp trimming at Q25, MiXCR alignment, in-frame beta chains only. For every CDR3 protein sequence, its rows merge into one entry that carries the most common genes and DNA. The table for this sample lists tens of thousands of distinct CDR3 sequences; roughly an eighth of them were counted only once. The ten largest clones represent 5% to 7% of the sample. Here the sequenced sample was whole blood, taken at baseline. The source is an adult who was a healthcare worker with PCR-confirmed SARS-CoV-2 infection or an uninfected control (not recorded which).

This chain uses TRBV7-3 with TRBJ2-1; D is undetermined. Per the germline V gene, CDR1 is SGHTA and CDR2 is FQGTGA. V gave up 1 base and J gave up 0 bases, with 7 bases separating them. CDR3 length: 15 amino acids. The CDR3 loop reads CASSLRRDSYNEQFF. In nucleotides, the CDR3 is TGTGCCAGCAGCTTAAGACGAGACTCCTACAATGAGCAGTTCTTC.

This clonotype has a count of ten or more. V gene TRBV29-1 combines with J gene TRBJ2-5; D gene ambiguous. Germline CDR1 reads SQVTM; CDR2 reads ANQGSEA. The CDR3 runs to 12 residues. CDR3 loop: CSGLGTQETQYF. DNA of the CDR3: TGCAGTGGTCTCGGAACCCAAGAGACCCAGTACTTC.